This entry lists 14 T cell receptor beta chains sequenced from one sample in a study of spatial heterogeneity in lung cancer. Sample time point: sample taken at primary tumor resection. Researchers sequenced whole RNA taken from tumor, nontumor lung or frozen PBMC without sorting. TCRdb re-derived calls from the 5' RACE reads in MiXCR, one entry per CDR3 protein. The table has roughly 11,000 distinct CDR3 sequences, over 3% seen once. The sequencing used PBMCs, collected at surgery. These receptors were taken from a female donor with early-stage non-small cell lung cancer.

In this sample, this clonotype turned up many times. Because the library targeted alpha chains, this beta chain is an off-target read whose size means little. The V gene is TRBV3-1, the J gene TRBJ2-1, with 8 bases lining up with TRBD1. The CDR3 has 17 residues. Germline CDR1 and CDR2: LGHDT and YNNKEL (reference sequence). Losses at the gene ends were 3 bases for V and 0 bases for J; bases not matched to a gene: 7. CDR3 sequence: CASSQAQGTGSYNEQFF. The CDR3 nucleotides are TGTGCCAGCAGCCAGGCCCAAGGGACAGGCTCCTACAATGAGCAGTTCTTC.

As regards this clonotype: Little can be read into the size of this beta chain, an off-target read in a library designed for alpha chains. The chain is built from TRBV7-3 and TRBJ2-1; 8 bases match TRBD2. Germline V gives CDR1 SGHTA, CDR2 FQGTGA. The J segment lost 9 bases and the V segment lost 5 bases, leaving 3 bases of the junction unmatched. There are 12 residues in the CDR3. CDR3 sequence (DNA): TGTGCCAGCAGCACAAGCGGGAGTGAGCAGTTCTTC. This codes for CASSTSGSEQFF.

This clonotype has at least ten counts. The library was prepared for alpha chains; this beta chain is a stray read, so its frequency means little. V gene TRBV6-5 combines with J gene TRBJ1-1; 12 nucleotides match TRBD1. This CDR3 is built from 17 residues. CDR1 and CDR2 (germline): MNHEY, SVGAGI. V shed 5 bases and J 4 bases; nucleotides not matched to a gene: 11. The CDR3 loop reads CASSPLPGQGAFTEAFF. CDR3 DNA sequence: TGTGCCAGCAGTCCTCTCCCGGGACAGGGGGCGTTCACTGAAGCTTTCTTT.

This clonotype came up many times. Since the library was made to target alpha chains, this beta chain is a stray read and its abundance is not meaningful. This chain connects TRBV5-1 to TRBJ2-3; 12 bases fit TRBD1. In germline, CDR1 is SGHRS, CDR2 YFSETQ. Trimming removed 4 bases from V and 2 bases from J; junction bases left unmatched: 2. The CDR3 is 15 amino acids. The CDR3 nucleotides are TGCGCCAGCAGCGCGGGACAGGGGGCCACAGATACGCAGTATTTT. It specifies CASSAGQGATDTQYF.

This clonotype was detected ten times or more. Since the library was made to target alpha chains, this beta chain is a stray read and its abundance is not meaningful. This chain joins TRBV12-3 or TRBV12-4 and TRBJ1-1; the D gene is possibly TRBD1 (5 bases). The CDR3 loop spans 13 amino acids. Trimming shortened V by 3 bases and J by 4 bases, and 9 bases separated the two germline ends. The CDR3 here is CASSLAGGTEAFF. The CDR3, as DNA: TGTGCCAGCAGTTTGGCCGGGGGCACTGAAGCTTTCTTT.

This clonotype was detected ten times or more. This beta chain is an off-target read within a library intended for alpha chains, so its frequency means little. The gene calls are TRBV20-1 and TRBJ2-7, with D hard to call. The CDR3 loop spans 11 amino acids. Between the trimmed V and J ends, which lost 5 bases and 3 bases, there was a span of 8 bases. CDR1 is DFQATT and CDR2 is SNEGSKA in the germline V gene (reference sequence). The CDR3 protein is CSAPIVYEQYF. The CDR3 nucleotides are TGCAGTGCTCCAATTGTCTACGAGCAGTACTTC.

The sample holds many counts of this clonotype. This beta chain was picked up by a library intended for alpha chains and is off target, so its count carries little meaning. The chain employs TRBV7-2 and TRBJ2-1; weak D call: TRBD2 (5 bases). The CDR3 has 14 amino acids. V lost 0 bases, J lost 7 bases, and 10 bases lay in between. The V gene's germline CDR1 is SGHTA and CDR2 FQGNSA. CDR3 nucleotides: TGTGCCAGCAGCTTAGCGCGGGTGGGGAATGAGCAGTTCTTC. This sequence encodes CASSLARVGNEQFF.

This clonotype was observed many times. The library was built for alpha chains, so this beta chain is an off-target read and its size means little. The chain couples TRBV7-3 to TRBJ2-3, with a tentative D call TRBD1 (6 bases). CDR1 is SGHTA and CDR2 is FQGTGA in the germline V gene. The V and J ends lost 0 bases and 1 base respectively, with 14 bases between them. The length of the CDR3 is 17 residues. Written as DNA, the CDR3 is TGTGCCAGCAGCTTAACTGGCACAGGGATCCGCACAGATACGCAGTATTTT. Translation gives CASSLTGTGIRTDTQYF.

Many counts were recorded for this clonotype. Within a library made for alpha chains, this beta chain is off target, and its count is uninformative. The chain couples TRBV20-1 to TRBJ1-3; 8 nucleotides line up with TRBD1. J lost 0 bases, V lost 1 base, and 2 bases had no gene match. CDR1 is DFQATT and CDR2 is SNEGSKA in the germline V gene (reference sequence). The CDR3 is 15 amino acids. CDR3 sequence reads: CSARGDRISGNTIYF. For the CDR3, the DNA is TGCAGTGCTAGAGGGGACAGGATCTCTGGAAACACCATATATTTT.

This clonotype was recorded many times. As an off-target read in a library built for alpha chains, this beta chain has a frequency of little significance. The chain couples TRBV12-3 or TRBV12-4 to TRBJ1-2; 9 nucleotides match TRBD1. CDR3 length: 12 residues. Trimming cost V 7 bases and J 8 bases; bases outside gene matches: 5. CDR3 protein: CASTRTGDGYTF. DNA of the CDR3: TGTGCCAGCACCAGGACAGGGGACGGCTACACCTTC.

Turning to this clonotype: This beta chain appears as a stray read in a library generated for alpha chains; its size is not informative. The genes are TRBV4-3 and TRBJ2-1, with a weak D call TRBD1 (6 bases). Trimming took off 1 base at V and 8 bases at J, with 15 bases between the two ends. Germline V CDR1 and CDR2: LGHNA, YSLEER. The CDR3 sequence is 15 residues long. The CDR3 here is CASSQAGGLGHEQFF. The CDR3 DNA sequence: TGCGCCAGCAGCCAAGCTGGGGGCTTGGGGCATGAGCAGTTCTTC.

The sample holds many counts of this clonotype. This beta chain is a stray sequence in a library constructed for alpha chains; its clone size is not meaningful. The chain carries TRBV5-1 and TRBJ2-5; 11 nucleotides agree with TRBD1. The V gene end was trimmed by 4 bases and the J gene end by 6 bases; junction bases not matched to a gene: 8. The CDR3 totals 15 residues. The germline gives CDR1 SGHRS, CDR2 YFSETQ. CDR3 sequence reads: CASSPGTGGAKTQYF. The CDR3 region has the DNA TGCGCCAGCAGCCCAGGGACAGGGGGGGCGAAGACCCAGTACTTC.

The sample holds many counts of this clonotype. A library made for alpha chains picked up this beta chain off target, so its size means little. The chain joins TRBV6-6 to TRBJ2-5, with D perhaps TRBD1 or TRBD2 (5 bases each). The germline CDR1 and CDR2 sequences are MNHNY and SVGAGI (reference sequence). The CDR3 loop spans 15 amino acids. V lost 6 bases, J lost 5 bases, and 19 bases lay in between. The CDR3 sequence: CASSFGASPGETQYF. The CDR3 nucleotides read TGTGCCAGCAGCTTCGGGGCTAGTCCGGGGGAGACCCAGTACTTC.

This clonotype was detected ten times or more. Being off target in a library aimed at alpha chains, this beta chain has a size of little meaning. The rearrangement links TRBV7-2 to TRBJ2-7; TRBD2 matches 8 bases. This CDR3 region has 16 residues. The V and J ends lost 1 base and 2 bases, in that order; junction bases with no gene match: 7. From germline, CDR1 is SGHTA and CDR2 FQGNSA. CDR3 protein: CASSLGPTGGAYEQYF. CDR3 DNA sequence: TGTGCCAGCAGCTTAGGCCCTACGGGAGGGGCCTACGAGCAGTACTTC.